This T cell receptor (beta chain) came from a study of OX40 agonist ivuxolimab in advanced cancers. Study as a whole: One patient with hepatocellular carcinoma and two with cutaneous melanoma, three in all, had partial responses.

Broader study findings: The CD4+ and CD8+ T cells in the blood had expanded clonally by week 6 at 0.1 to 3.0 mg/kg. Low normalized clonal expansion also occurred in some nonresponding patients.

Profiled with immunoSEQ multiplex PCR; TCRdb holds only in-frame clones, not every one. Of 53,000 or so clones listed, roughly 93% are singletons. V lost 0 bases and J lost 7, with 22 bases in between. The CDR3 consists of 17 residues. Germline V gene sequence: CDR1 MNHEY, CDR2 SMNVEV (reference sequence). As regards this clone: What it binds is not known.

The receptor's source is an adult with an advanced solid tumor such as melanoma, head and neck, liver or kidney cancer. This sample comprised CD4+ or CD8+ T cells sorted from blood, obtained in a trial of the OX40 agonist ivuxolimab. The chain carries TRBV27 and TRBJ2-7, with a possible D match to TRBD1 (5 bases). The CDR3 DNA reads TGTGCCAGCAGTTTATCCGGTCAGGGCGACCCCGGCTGGGAGCAGTACTTC. Translating gives CASSLSGQGDPGWEQYF.